What follows are 17 T cell receptor beta chains derived from one specimen sequenced in a study of T cell repertoires in cytomegalovirus infection. TCRdb re-derived calls from the reads in MiXCR, one entry per CDR3 protein. The sample lists about 920,000 distinct CDR3 sequences, approximately 31% occurring once. For these TCRs, the target antigens are not known. Specimen: cultured CD8+ T cells from PBMCs, collected from culture after CMV antigen stimulation. These receptor sequences come from a human donor in good health (CMV status not recorded). Some clones in this sample may be carry-over from other donors' samples.

There are many counts of this clonotype. This rearrangement joins TRBV11-3 to TRBJ2-7, with 7 bases identical to TRBD1. The ends lost 2 bases at V and 4 bases at J; junction bases unmatched: 5. Per germline, CDR1 SGHNT and CDR2 YENEEA. The CDR3 spans 14 residues. CDR3 loop: CASSLYGTAYEQYV. The CDR3 DNA reads TGTGCCAGCAGCTTATACGGGACAGCTTACGAGCAGTACGTC.

In its sample, this clonotype was seen many times. The chain couples TRBV7-6 to TRBJ2-3; 8 nucleotides agree with TRBD2. The CDR3 is 16 amino acids. The trim removed 5 bases at V and 1 base at J, leaving 8 bases unmatched. CDR1 SGHVS and CDR2 FNYEAQ come from the germline V gene. CDR3 residues: CASSPSGSGGTDTQYF. In nucleotides, the CDR3 is TGTGCCAGCAGCCCCAGTGGTAGCGGGGGCACAGATACGCAGTATTTT.

The chain's CDR3 is CASSTRLAGVLEQFF. CDR3 DNA sequence: TGTGCCAGCAGTACTCGACTAGCGGGGGTACTTGAGCAGTTCTTC. V and J are TRBV28 and TRBJ2-1; 12 positions match TRBD2. The CDR3 runs to 15 residues. The germline V gene has CDR1 MDHEN and CDR2 SYDVKM. The trim removed 5 bases at V and 9 bases at J, leaving 8 bases unmatched. The entire variable domain, with the rest obtained from reference TRBV28 and TRBJ2-1, is as follows: DVKVTQSSRYLVKRTGEKVFLECVQDMDHENMFWYRQDPGLGLRLIYFSYDVKMKEKGDIPEGYSVSREKKERFSLILESASTNQTSMYLCASSTRLAGVLEQFFGPGTRLTVL.

In its sample, this clonotype was seen many times. The rearrangement joins TRBV6-1 to TRBJ2-3; no firm D call. Germline V lookup: CDR1 MNHNS, CDR2 SASEGT. This CDR3 comprises 16 residues. Trimming pared 1 base from V and 6 bases from J, leaving 17 bases between. The CDR3 loop reads CASSEVVRTGADTQYF. In DNA, the CDR3 is TGTGCCAGCAGTGAAGTGGTTAGGACCGGAGCTGATACGCAGTATTTT.

This clonotype has more than one count but fewer than ten. CDR3 loop: CASGLTPVLGYTF. CDR3 coding DNA: TGTGCCTCCGGATTAACCCCCGTCCTGGGCTACACCTTC. The chain combines TRBV9 with TRBJ1-2; no clear D gene. The germline V and J ends were trimmed by 10 bases and 8 bases, with 21 bases remaining between them. The V gene's germline CDR1 is SGDLS and CDR2 YYNGEE. CDR3 size: 13 residues.

The gene calls are TRBV20-1 and TRBJ1-5; the D is unclear. The CDR3 covers 15 residues. Between the trimmed V and J ends, which lost 5 bases and 1 base, there was a span of 15 bases. CDR1 and CDR2 from the germline V gene are DFQATT and SNEGSKA (reference sequence). The CDR3 DNA reads TGCAGTGCTGCCCGACGGGGAAAGAGCAATCAGCCCCAGCATTTT. Residues: CSAARRGKSNQPQHF.

The rearrangement joins TRBV12-3 or TRBV12-4 to TRBJ2-1; 9 bases match TRBD2. There are 16 residues in the CDR3. V lost 6 bases and J lost 3; bases outside the gene matches: 9. The CDR3 here is CASSWIAGDNYNEQFF. For the CDR3, the DNA is TGTGCCAGCAGCTGGATAGCGGGGGATAACTACAATGAGCAGTTCTTC.

The V gene is TRBV20-1, the J gene TRBJ2-1, with a possible D match to TRBD2 (7 bases). Germline CDR1 is DFQATT and CDR2 is SNEGSKA (reference sequence). Trimming left V 4 bases short and J 4 bases short, with 14 bases between. The CDR3 is 14 amino acids. CDR3 loop: CSAKGDYFYNEQFF. The CDR3 DNA reads TGCAGTGCTAAGGGGGACTATTTTTACAATGAGCAGTTCTTC.

This clonotype was observed a handful of times. The chain links TRBV6-1 to TRBJ2-2; 11 bases are shared with TRBD2. This CDR3 is 17 amino acids long. Trimming at V came to 4 bases and at J to 7 bases, leaving 11 bases not matched to a gene. Germline V gene lookup returns CDR1 MNHNS and CDR2 SASEGT. The CDR3 bases are TGTGCCAGCAGTGGACCCTTTAGCGGGGGGGCCGTCGGGGAGCTGTTTTTT. Its translation is CASSGPFSGGAVGELFF.

In this sample, this clonotype turned up many times. The chain combines TRBV12-3 or TRBV12-4 with TRBJ2-1, with 14 bases aligning to TRBD2. The CDR3 consists of 15 residues. V shed 6 bases and J 6 bases; nucleotides not matched to a gene: 4. For the CDR3, the DNA is TGTGCCAGCAGCCCGACTAGCGGGGGGGCCAATGAGCAGTTCTTC. Protein: CASSPTSGGANEQFF.

This clonotype was counted a few times. The junction differs from germline at one of its ends, possibly a read error. The genes are TRBV7-7 and TRBJ2-2; D possibly corresponds to TRBD2 (6 bases). The V gene's germline CDR1 is SSHAT and CDR2 FNYEAQ (reference sequence). This CDR3 has 13 amino acids. Here the CDR3 DNA reads TGTGCTAGCAGCTCGGGGGAGTCCGGGGAGCTGTTTTTT. Translation: CASSSGESGELFF. The full variable domain, rest sourced from reference TRBV7-7 and TRBJ2-2, is GAGVSQSPRYKVTKRGQDVTLRCDPISSHATLYWYQQALGQGPEFLTYFNYEAQPDKSGLPSDRFSAERPEGSISTLTIQRTEQRDSAMYRCASSSGESGELFFGEGSRLTVL.

The V call is TRBV5-6, the J call TRBJ1-2; TRBD1 might be the D (5 bases). The germline V and J ends were trimmed by 0 bases and 4 bases, with 13 bases remaining between them. There are 15 residues in the CDR3. Germline-derived CDR1 and CDR2 are SGHDT and YYEEEE. CDR3 amino acids: CASSLGQGGSYGYTF. CDR3 bases: TGTGCCAGCAGCTTGGGCCAGGGCGGAAGCTATGGCTACACCTTC.

In regard to this clonotype: Its ends do not fully match the called genes, so a read error is possible. The chain couples TRBV15 to TRBJ2-2, with TRBD1 matching 8 bases. Looked up from germline, CDR1 is LNHNV and CDR2 is YYDKDF (reference sequence). The CDR3 loop spans 13 amino acids. CDR3 coding DNA: TGTGCCACCAGTCACGGACAGGGCGGGGAGCTGGTTTTT. Residues: CATSHGQGGELVF.

Comments on this clonotype: A much larger clone differs by one base, so this may be a read error. The CDR3 here is CASRIGTSSYNEQFF. The CDR3 DNA follows: TGTGCCAGTAGAATAGGGACGAGCTCCTACAATGAGCAGTTCTTC. This sequence joins TRBV19 and TRBJ2-1; tentatively, D is TRBD1 or TRBD2 (5 bases each). The V gene's germline CDR1 is LNHDA and CDR2 SQIVND (reference sequence). The length of the CDR3 is 15 residues.

A few counts support this clonotype. This chain joins TRBV5-6 and TRBJ1-1; D perhaps matches TRBD1 (6 bases). The ends were cut back, 4 bases at V and 2 bases at J, with 15 bases in the middle. The CDR3 totals 15 residues. Germline V lookup: CDR1 SGHDT, CDR2 YYEEEE. The CDR3 region is CASSPLLDSNTEAFF. The DNA of the CDR3 is TGTGCCAGCAGCCCCCTGCTGGACAGTAACACTGAAGCTTTCTTT.

This clonotype was counted between two and nine times. This chain links TRBV27 with TRBJ1-1, with a tentative D call TRBD1 (6 bases). Trimming took 6 bases from V and 4 from J, leaving 12 bases between them. The CDR3 contains 13 residues. CDR1 is MNHEY and CDR2 is SMNVEV in the germline V gene (reference sequence). CDR3 region: CASSKTGITEAFF. CDR3 nucleotides: TGTGCCAGCAGCAAAACAGGGATCACTGAAGCTTTCTTT.

This clonotype was found a few times. The chain uses TRBV7-9 and TRBJ2-7; 8 bases fit TRBD2. The CDR3 covers 16 residues. Germline CDR1 is SEHNR and CDR2 is FQNEAQ (reference sequence). The V and J ends lost 5 bases and 2 bases, in that order; junction bases with no gene match: 11. CDR3 in amino acids: CASSHVRGGRTYEQYF. For the CDR3, the DNA is TGTGCCAGCAGCCACGTCCGGGGGGGGCGGACCTACGAGCAGTACTTC.